Listed here is a single T cell receptor (beta chain). Its specificity is not known. This sample stems from a study of Ad26.COV2.S vaccination and SARS-CoV-2 variants. Study results and limitations: Assessments of TCR breadth and depth may have underestimated the total T cell responses.

As for treatment: around 19 received Ad26.COV2.S at low or high dose, single or two shots; about 5 received placebo; per-sample allocation not given. Following the first vaccine or placebo injection, samples were taken on day 63. The V gene lost 2 bases and the J gene lost 6 bases, with 19 bases spanning the gap. Looked up from germline, CDR1 is LGHNA and CDR2 is YNFKEQ. This CDR3 has 16 amino acids. Clones were read by immunoSEQ multiplex PCR, and TCRdb kept only the in-frame ones, dropping some. In the table there are a few hundred thousand clones, around 87% of which are singletons. Sequences were derived from peripheral blood, sampled in a trial of Ad26.COV2.S vaccine versus placebo. The TCR was taken from a person between 18 and 59 years old who received the Ad26.COV2.S COVID-19 vaccine or a placebo. The V call is TRBV4-2, the J call TRBJ1-2; TRBD1 might be the D (5 bases). The CDR3 here is CASSQISGGLKDGYTF. In DNA form, the CDR3 reads TGTGCCAGCAGCCAAATAAGCGGGGGATTGAAGGATGGCTACACCTTC.